The clone carrying this TCR beta chain has only a few counts. What it recognizes is unknown. V was trimmed by 5 bases and J by 5 bases, leaving 11 bases between them. CDR3 length: 13 amino acids. The germline V gene has CDR1 KGHDR and CDR2 SFDVKD. Full-length variable regions came from constant-region reverse primers plus semi-nested Nested Universal Primer A PCR. TCRdb called the 5' RACE reads again in MiXCR, with one record for every CDR3 protein. The table lists tens of thousands of distinct CDR3 sequences, 30% of them singletons. Study outcomes and limitations: Tumor-infiltrating Treg TCR alpha and beta sequences overlapped most with tumor naive CD4+ T cells, then blood naive.

CD25-based Treg depletion was applied to purified naive CD4+ T cells. The sample was tumor-infiltrating naive CD4+ T cells sorted from the breast tumor. The sample's subset: naive CD4+ T cells, CD4+CD45RA+CD25-. This chain links TRBV24-1 with TRBJ1-1; D might be TRBD1 (6 bases). This receptor was taken from a female donor with breast cancer. CDR3 nucleotides: TGTGCCACCAGTGTTCAGGGGAGAACTGAAGCTTTCTTT. Protein: CATSVQGRTEAFF.